The next 5 T cell receptor beta chains were all read from a single sample in a study of regulatory T cells in long-lasting Graves disease. TCR beta libraries were built with iRepertoire HTBI primers and Arm-PCR of CDR3 regions. TCRdb ran MiXCR on the multiplex PCR reads and lists one entry per CDR3 protein. The data show roughly 320,000 distinct CDR3 sequences, 16% seen once. As to time point: newly diagnosed GD, antithyroid drugs for less than 3 months. RNA from PBMCs was the source of the TCR library. This sample was also put to use in a study of T cells in Graves' hyperthyroidism and ophthalmopathy.

The material sequenced was peripheral blood mononuclear cells (PBMCs), taken at new diagnosis, from a patient treated with antithyroid drugs. The receptor set was obtained from a man aged 35 to 55 with Graves disease.

The chain recombines TRBV4-1 with TRBJ2-7, with 11 nucleotides matching TRBD2. CDR3 length: 15 residues. Germline V gene data show CDR1 as MGHRA and CDR2 as YSYEKL. Unmatched junction bases numbered 6, after V lost 5 bases and J lost 3 bases. Here the CDR3 reads CASSIRLAGRYEQYF. CDR3 in DNA: TGCGCCAGCAGCATCAGACTAGCGGGACGCTACGAGCAGTACTTC.

The chain carries TRBV19 and TRBJ1-4, with D uncertain. From germline, CDR1 is LNHDA and CDR2 SQIVND (reference sequence). Between the trimmed V and J ends, which lost 7 bases and 4 bases, there was a span of 16 bases. The length of the CDR3 is 15 residues. Written as DNA, the CDR3 is TGTGCCAGTACCACGACCGGGCTGATTAATGAAAAACTGTTTTTT. Its protein product is CASTTTGLINEKLFF. The full variable domain, with the rest looked up from reference TRBV19 and TRBJ1-4, is DGGITQSPKYLFRKEGQNVTLSCEQNLNHDAMYWYRQDPGQGLRLIYYSQIVNDFQKGDIAEGYSVSREKKESFPLTVTSAQKNPTAFYLCASTTTGLINEKLFFGSGTQLSVL.

This clonotype has ten or more counts. The chain couples TRBV7-9 to TRBJ1-1, with D unresolved. This CDR3 has 15 residues. V gave up 5 bases and J gave up 1 base, with 14 bases separating them. Germline V gene data show CDR1 as SEHNR and CDR2 as FQNEAQ (reference sequence). The CDR3 DNA reads as TGTGCCAGCAGCCCCGACGATGGGTCGAACACTGAAGCTTTCTTT. Translating gives CASSPDDGSNTEAFF.

This clonotype was detected ten times or more. The rearrangement uses TRBV18 and TRBJ1-1, with 9 bases lining up with TRBD1. With 5 bases clipped from V and 1 base from J, the junction kept 2 bases outside the gene matches. Looked up from germline, CDR1 is KGHSH and CDR2 is LQKENI. CDR3 length: 14 amino acids. The CDR3 sequence: CASSTGQGNTEAFF. CDR3 nucleotide sequence: TGTGCCAGCTCAACGGGACAGGGGAACACTGAAGCTTTCTTT.

In this sample, this clonotype turned up many times. This chain uses TRBV5-1 with TRBJ1-1; 8 bases line up with TRBD1. Looked up from germline, CDR1 is SGHRS and CDR2 is YFSETQ. The trim removed 7 bases at V and 4 bases at J, leaving 9 bases unmatched. The CDR3 totals 14 residues. CDR3: CASRGQGSSTEAFF. The DNA of the CDR3 is TGCGCCAGCCGCGGACAGGGTTCATCCACTGAAGCTTTCTTT. The variable domain in full, completed from reference TRBV5-1 and TRBJ1-1, reads KAGVTQTPRYLIKTRGQQVTLSCSPISGHRSVSWYQQTPGQGLQFLFEYFSETQRNKGNFPGRFSGRQFSNSRSEMNVSTLELGDSALYLCASRGQGSSTEAFFGQGTRLTVV.